Listed below are T cell receptor beta chains from one sample, sequenced in a study of blood T cell repertoires in COVID-19. The repertoire was sequenced with immunoSEQ multiplex PCR; TCRdb's copy has only in-frame clones and lacks some. This sample has 5,700 or so clones, with roughly 80% found just once. Sequences were obtained from peripheral blood. The receptors were sampled from a human donor in a cohort sampled during active COVID-19. The CDR3 runs from the conserved cysteine through the conserved F or W. D genes are given only for firm matches. Size tells how often a clone was seen (once, few, many) or the class of an expanded clone, and some rows leave it out.

abundance: .; v_gene: TRBV5-1; j_gene: TRBJ2-7; d_gene: .; CDR3aa: CASSPSPGLPYEQYF; CDR3nt: TGCGCCAGCAGTCCTTCACCGGGTTTGCCTTACGAGCAGTACTTC
abundance: once; v_gene: TRBV24-1; j_gene: TRBJ2-5; d_gene: .; CDR3aa: CATSDSRGFGETQYF; CDR3nt: TGTGCCACCAGTGATTCAAGGGGATTCGGAGAGACCCAGTACTTC
abundance: .; v_gene: TRBV7-8; j_gene: TRBJ2-1; d_gene: .; CDR3aa: CASSLGGVGYNEQFF; CDR3nt: TGTGCCAGCAGCTTGGGCGGGGTGGGCTACAATGAGCAGTTCTTC
abundance: .; v_gene: TRBV18; j_gene: TRBJ2-5; d_gene: TRBD2; CDR3aa: CASSPGLAGPQETQYF; CDR3nt: TGTGCCAGCTCACCGGGACTAGCGGGGCCTCAAGAGACCCAGTACTTC
abundance: .; v_gene: TRBV5-1; j_gene: TRBJ1-1; d_gene: .; CDR3aa: CASSLRGQGTEAFF; CDR3nt: TGCGCCAGCAGCTTGAGGGGACAAGGGACTGAAGCTTTCTTT
abundance: few; v_gene: TRBV9; j_gene: TRBJ2-7; d_gene: TRBD2; CDR3aa: CASSLTWASGKGEQYF; CDR3nt: TGTGCCAGCAGCCTAACTTGGGCTAGCGGGAAGGGCGAGCAGTACTTC
abundance: .; v_gene: TRBV5-1; j_gene: TRBJ2-7; d_gene: TRBD2; CDR3aa: CASSSGTSGSSYEQYF; CDR3nt: TGCGCCAGCAGCTCAGGGACTAGCGGTAGCTCCTACGAGCAGTACTTC
abundance: .; v_gene: TRBV28; j_gene: TRBJ2-7; d_gene: TRBD1; CDR3aa: CASSPNRWTGDYEQYF; CDR3nt: TGTGCCAGCAGCCCTAACCGGTGGACAGGAGACTACGAGCAGTACTTC
abundance: .; v_gene: TRBV19; j_gene: TRBJ2-7; d_gene: TRBD2; CDR3aa: CASSIVAGGLYEQYF; CDR3nt: TGTGCCAGTAGTATAGTAGCGGGAGGCCTCTACGAGCAGTACTTC
abundance: .; v_gene: TRBV6-5; j_gene: TRBJ1-5; d_gene: TRBD1; CDR3aa: CASSPDRGRNQPQHF; CDR3nt: TGTGCCAGCAGTCCCGACAGGGGGCGGAATCAGCCCCAGCATTTT
abundance: .; v_gene: TRBV6-2/TRBV6-3; j_gene: TRBJ2-3; d_gene: TRBD2; CDR3aa: CASSESGRSTDTQYF; CDR3nt: TGTGCCAGCAGCGAGAGCGGGAGAAGCACAGATACGCAGTATTTT
abundance: .; v_gene: TRBV11-3; j_gene: TRBJ1-3; d_gene: .; CDR3aa: CASSRSSGNTIYF; CDR3nt: TGTGCCAGCAGCAGGAGCTCTGGAAACACCATATATTTT
abundance: once; v_gene: TRBV28; j_gene: TRBJ2-3; d_gene: TRBD2; CDR3aa: CASSLAGWLAETTDTQYF; CDR3nt: TGTGCCAGCAGTTTAGCAGGGTGGCTAGCGGAAACGACAGATACGCAGTATTTT
abundance: .; v_gene: TRBV5-6; j_gene: TRBJ2-7; d_gene: TRBD2; CDR3aa: CASSWSAGTSRYEQYF; CDR3nt: TGTGCCAGCAGCTGGAGCGCCGGGACTAGTAGGTACGAGCAGTACTTC
abundance: .; v_gene: TRBV5-5; j_gene: TRBJ2-7; d_gene: TRBD2; CDR3aa: CASSTGVGRERYEQYF; CDR3nt: TGTGCCAGCAGTACGGGGGTGGGGCGGGAGAGGTACGAGCAGTACTTC
abundance: .; v_gene: TRBV28; j_gene: TRBJ2-7; d_gene: .; CDR3aa: CASSLLAGQKAYEQYF; CDR3nt: TGTGCCAGCAGTCTCCTGGCTGGGCAGAAAGCCTACGAGCAGTACTTC
abundance: .; v_gene: TRBV7-6; j_gene: TRBJ1-2; d_gene: .; CDR3aa: CASSPLTAGSGYTF; CDR3nt: TGTGCCAGCAGCCCTCTGACGGCAGGGTCCGGCTACACCTTC
abundance: .; v_gene: TRBV4-1; j_gene: TRBJ2-7; d_gene: .; CDR3aa: CASSQEEAYYEQYF; CDR3nt: TGCGCCAGCAGCCAAGAAGAGGCTTACTACGAGCAGTACTTC
abundance: .; v_gene: TRBV21-1; j_gene: TRBJ2-7; d_gene: .; CDR3aa: CASSPRDYEQYF; CDR3nt: TGTGCCAGCAGCCCTCGAGACTACGAGCAGTACTTC
abundance: .; v_gene: TRBV11-2; j_gene: TRBJ2-5; d_gene: TRBD1; CDR3aa: CASSGQGRQGAGETQYF; CDR3nt: TGTGCCAGCAGCGGACAGGGTCGACAGGGGGCAGGAGAGACCCAGTACTTC
abundance: .; v_gene: TRBV5-1; j_gene: TRBJ1-4; d_gene: .; CDR3aa: CASSLAGTGSNEKLFF; CDR3nt: TGCGCCAGCAGCTTGGCCGGAACAGGGTCTAATGAAAAACTGTTTTTT
abundance: once; v_gene: TRBV9; j_gene: TRBJ2-1; d_gene: TRBD2; CDR3aa: CASSVGLAGGPPYNEQFF; CDR3nt: TGTGCCAGCAGCGTAGGTCTAGCGGGCGGTCCTCCCTACAATGAGCAGTTCTTC
abundance: .; v_gene: TRBV7-2; j_gene: TRBJ1-5; d_gene: .; CDR3aa: CASSFGREEPQHF; CDR3nt: TGTGCCAGCAGCTTTGGTCGGGAAGAGCCCCAGCATTTT
abundance: .; v_gene: TRBV2; j_gene: TRBJ1-2; d_gene: .; CDR3aa: CASSDTANYGYTF; CDR3nt: TGTGCCAGCAGCGATACAGCTAACTATGGCTACACCTTC
abundance: .; v_gene: TRBV21-1; j_gene: TRBJ2-1; d_gene: .; CDR3aa: CASSGTGAHNEQFF; CDR3nt: TGTGCCAGCAGCGGGACAGGGGCCCACAATGAGCAGTTCTTC
abundance: .; v_gene: TRBV5-1; j_gene: TRBJ2-3; d_gene: .; CDR3aa: CASSFRPAADTQYF; CDR3nt: TGCGCCAGCAGCTTTCGACCGGCGGCAGATACGCAGTATTTT
abundance: once; v_gene: TRBV11-2; j_gene: TRBJ2-5; d_gene: .; CDR3aa: CASSSHLPGHETQYF; CDR3nt: TGTGCCAGCAGCTCCCACCTACCGGGTCACGAGACCCAGTACTTC
abundance: .; v_gene: TRBV18; j_gene: TRBJ2-1; d_gene: TRBD1; CDR3aa: CASSLGQGINEQFF; CDR3nt: TGTGCCAGCTCACTCGGACAGGGAATCAATGAGCAGTTCTTC
abundance: .; v_gene: TRBV5-1; j_gene: TRBJ2-6; d_gene: .; CDR3aa: CASSVLAGAGANVLTF; CDR3nt: TGCGCCAGCAGCGTCTTGGCGGGCGCTGGGGCCAACGTCCTGACTTTC
abundance: .; v_gene: TRBV6-2/TRBV6-3; j_gene: TRBJ2-5; d_gene: .; CDR3aa: CASSMGPKETQYF; CDR3nt: TGTGCCAGCAGTATGGGGCCGAAAGAGACCCAGTACTTC
abundance: .; v_gene: TRBV6-6; j_gene: TRBJ1-2; d_gene: TRBD1; CDR3aa: CASSQTGGYGYTF; CDR3nt: TGTGCCAGCAGCCAGACAGGGGGATATGGCTACACCTTC
abundance: .; v_gene: TRBV2; j_gene: TRBJ2-7; d_gene: .; CDR3aa: CASSGVSGAVHEQYF; CDR3nt: TGTGCCAGCAGTGGGGTCTCAGGGGCCGTCCACGAGCAGTACTTC
abundance: .; v_gene: TRBV24-1; j_gene: TRBJ2-5; d_gene: TRBD1; CDR3aa: CATSDLTGQGAETQYF; CDR3nt: TGTGCCACCAGTGATCTTACCGGACAGGGGGCAGAGACCCAGTACTTC
abundance: .; v_gene: TRBV6-5; j_gene: TRBJ2-7; d_gene: TRBD2; CDR3aa: CASSLASGSSYEQYF; CDR3nt: TGTGCCAGCAGTTTAGCTAGCGGGAGCTCCTACGAGCAGTACTTC
abundance: .; v_gene: TRBV11-3; j_gene: TRBJ2-3; d_gene: .; CDR3aa: CASSLGGNEVDTQYF; CDR3nt: TGTGCCAGCAGCTTAGGCGGGAATGAGGTAGATACGCAGTATTTT
abundance: .; v_gene: TRBV10-3; j_gene: TRBJ1-1; d_gene: TRBD1; CDR3aa: CASRTGWNTEAFF; CDR3nt: TGTGCCTCCAGGACAGGGTGGAACACTGAAGCTTTCTTT
abundance: .; v_gene: TRBV10-3; j_gene: TRBJ2-1; d_gene: TRBD2; CDR3aa: CAISYSGTSGVYNEQFF; CDR3nt: TGTGCCATCAGCTACTCCGGGACTAGCGGGGTTTACAATGAGCAGTTCTTC
abundance: .; v_gene: TRBV28; j_gene: TRBJ2-7; d_gene: TRBD1; CDR3aa: CASRGDRAGFYEQYF; CDR3nt: TGTGCCAGCAGAGGGGACAGGGCTGGGTTTTACGAGCAGTACTTC
abundance: few; v_gene: TRBV18; j_gene: TRBJ2-2; d_gene: TRBD2; CDR3aa: CASSPALAVTGELFF; CDR3nt: TGTGCCAGCTCACCAGCGCTAGCGGTTACCGGGGAGCTGTTTTTT
abundance: .; v_gene: TRBV5-4; j_gene: TRBJ2-3; d_gene: TRBD2; CDR3aa: CASSLRTRRDTQYF; CDR3nt: TGTGCCAGCAGCCTTCGGACTAGAAGAGATACGCAGTATTTT
abundance: .; v_gene: TRBV7-2; j_gene: TRBJ2-7; d_gene: TRBD2; CDR3aa: CASSLVGGPSTEQYF; CDR3nt: TGTGCCAGCAGCTTAGTGGGAGGGCCCTCAACGGAGCAGTACTTC
abundance: once; v_gene: TRBV9; j_gene: TRBJ1-2; d_gene: .; CDR3aa: CASSVGGPALNYGYTF; CDR3nt: TGTGCCAGCAGCGTAGGCGGCCCGGCCCTTAACTATGGCTACACCTTC